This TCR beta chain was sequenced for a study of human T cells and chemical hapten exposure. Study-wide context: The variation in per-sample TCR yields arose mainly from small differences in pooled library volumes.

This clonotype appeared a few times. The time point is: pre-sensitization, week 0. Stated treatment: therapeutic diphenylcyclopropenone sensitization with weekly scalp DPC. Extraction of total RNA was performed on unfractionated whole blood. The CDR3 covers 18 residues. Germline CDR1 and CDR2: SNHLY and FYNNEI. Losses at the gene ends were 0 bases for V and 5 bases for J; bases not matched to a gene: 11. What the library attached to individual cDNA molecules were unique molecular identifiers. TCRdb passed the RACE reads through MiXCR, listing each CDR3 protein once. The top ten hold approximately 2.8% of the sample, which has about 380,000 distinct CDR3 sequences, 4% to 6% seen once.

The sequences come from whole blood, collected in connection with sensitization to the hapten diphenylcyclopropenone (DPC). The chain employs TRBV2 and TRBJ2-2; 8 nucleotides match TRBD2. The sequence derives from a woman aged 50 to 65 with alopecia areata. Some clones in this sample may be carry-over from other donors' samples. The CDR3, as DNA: TGTGCCAGCAGTGAAGCGCGTATAGGAGCGGGAGTTACCGGGGAGCTGTTTTTT. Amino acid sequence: CASSEARIGAGVTGELFF.